This TCR beta chain appears in the sequencing data of a study of technical replicates of blood from a handful of donors. Clones were sequenced by immunoSEQ multiplex PCR, and TCRdb holds only the in-frame ones, with some missing. The top ten clones hold 0.35% to 0.45% of a sample with nearly 80,000 clones, 85% to 95% of them seen once. Specimen: T cells isolated from PBMCs. This receptor was obtained from a human donor in good health.

CDR3 residues: CASSNEGASWGEAFF. CDR3 bases: TGTGCCAGCAGTAATGAGGGGGCTTCGTGGGGGGAAGCTTTCTTT. The chain carries TRBV13 and TRBJ1-1; 7 bases are a match to TRBD1. Germline V gives CDR1 PRHDT, CDR2 FYEKMQ (reference sequence). The CDR3 is made up of 15 amino acids. V lost 6 bases and J lost 8; bases outside the gene matches: 15.